The present T cell receptor beta chain was sequenced within a study of cytomegalovirus exposure and HLA in healthy donors. Per germline, CDR1 SGHVS and CDR2 FQNEAQ. Deletions cut 1 base from V and 8 bases from J, with 11 bases between. The CDR3 spans 13 residues. PCR used 60 Vbeta primers and 13 Jbeta primers. The table came from immunoSEQ multiplex PCR; TCRdb's copy has only in-frame clones and leaves some out. Here the sample spans about 92,000 clones, over 70% being singletons. The gene calls are TRBV7-8 and TRBJ1-2, with a possible D match to TRBD1 (5 bases). The origin of this receptor is a girl under 10 years old in good health and CMV-seropositive. The sample taken for sequencing was PBMCs. CDR3 sequence: CASSLGRAIGYTF. DNA for the CDR3: TGTGCCAGCAGCTTAGGCAGGGCAATCGGCTACACCTTC.